Below, 9 T cell receptor beta chains from the same sample are listed, as sequenced in a study of vaccination and CD4 T cells after COVID-19. The antigens these receptors bind are not known. Treatment defined: 10-day PBMC culture with coronavirus spike peptide pools or control peptides (ViraFEST assay). Oncomine TCR Beta short-read sequencing was applied to DNA from cultured CD4+ T cells. Via MiXCR, TCRdb re-called the PCR reads, giving one row per CDR3 protein. The table shows under 20,000 distinct CDR3 sequences, with under 55% occurring only once. The sample in question was CD4+ T cells from blood, cultured in vitro, obtained before SARS-CoV-2 vaccination. The receptors originated from a human donor who had recovered from COVID-19.

The chain combines TRBV27 with TRBJ1-1, with D perhaps TRBD1 (6 bases). Germline V gene lookup returns CDR1 MNHEY and CDR2 SMNVEV (reference sequence). The CDR3 has 15 amino acids. V lost 5 bases and J lost 0, with 13 bases in between. CDR3 sequence: CASSQNHRVNTEAFF. CDR3 nucleotide sequence: TGTGCCAGCAGTCAAAATCACAGGGTGAACACTGAAGCTTTCTTT.

This clonotype is medium-sized (0.01 to 0.1%) within its sample. The V call is TRBV7-2, the J call TRBJ1-2; 10 nucleotides align to TRBD1. This CDR3 is 15 amino acids long. The V and J ends lost 6 bases and 6 bases, in that order; junction bases with no gene match: 10. The germline V gene encodes CDR1 SGHTA and CDR2 FQGNSA. The CDR3 region is CASRSDRGGRDGYTF. The CDR3 DNA is TGTGCCAGCAGATCGGACAGGGGGGGAAGGGATGGCTACACCTTC.

The chain uses TRBV28 and TRBJ1-2, with D tentatively TRBD1 (6 bases). Trimming cost V 5 bases and J 6 bases, with 16 bases left between them. The CDR3 is made up of 14 amino acids. Germline V gene sequence: CDR1 MDHEN, CDR2 SYDVKM. The CDR3 protein is CASSPMNRANGYTF. Here the CDR3 DNA reads TGTGCCAGCAGTCCAATGAACAGGGCCAATGGCTACACCTTC.

The V call is TRBV7-9, the J call TRBJ1-2; TRBD1 might be the D (5 bases). Trimming cost V 5 bases and J 7 bases, with 11 bases left between them. CDR1 and CDR2 from the germline V gene are SEHNR and FQNEAQ (reference sequence). CDR3 length: 12 amino acids. Here the CDR3 reads CASSPGQAGYTF. CDR3 nucleotides: TGTGCCAGCAGCCCGGGGCAGGCTGGCTACACCTTC.

This chain joins TRBV11-2 and TRBJ1-1, with TRBD1 matching 10 bases. CDR3 length: 15 amino acids. V lost 5 bases, J lost 5 bases, and 8 bases stayed unmatched. Germline CDR1 SGHAT, CDR2 FQNNGV. CDR3 coding DNA: TGTGCCAGCAGCGCCCGGGACAGGGGATCAACTGAAGCTTTCTTT. Residues: CASSARDRGSTEAFF.

This clonotype has just one count. This chain uses TRBV7-2 with TRBJ2-5; D uncertain. Trimming took 5 bases from V and 0 from J, leaving 10 bases between them. CDR3 size: 14 residues. Germline values: CDR1 SGHTA, CDR2 FQGNSA. This CDR3 reads CASSRSSHQETQYF. CDR3 nucleotide sequence: TGTGCCAGCAGCCGCAGTTCCCACCAAGAGACCCAGTACTTC. The whole variable domain, filled in from reference TRBV7-2 and TRBJ2-5, reads GAGVSQSPSNKVTEKGKDVELRCDPISGHTALYWYRQSLGQGLEFLIYFQGNSAPDKSGLPSDRFSAERTGGSVSTLTIQRTQQEDSAVYLCASSRSSHQETQYFGPGTRLLVL.

The rearrangement joins TRBV6-2 or TRBV6-3 to TRBJ2-5, with unresolved D. The CDR3 has 15 amino acids. Germline V CDR1 and CDR2: MNHEY, SVGEGT. V shed 4 bases and J shed 5 bases, with 17 bases lying between them. The CDR3 bases are TGTGCCAGCAGTTCCCTTTCCAGCCGGACGGAGACCCAGTACTTC. Its protein product is CASSSLSSRTETQYF.

This clonotype occurred a few times. V is TRBV7-2 and J is TRBJ2-3, with D uncertain. The V end lost 3 bases, the J end lost 0 bases, and 7 bases lay between the germline ends. This CDR3 is 14 amino acids long. CDR1 is SGHTA, CDR2 FQGNSA, per germline. The CDR3 spells CASSLATSTDTQYF. For the CDR3, the DNA is TGTGCCAGCAGCTTGGCGACTAGCACAGATACGCAGTATTTT.

This rearrangement joins TRBV19 to TRBJ1-2; maybe TRBD1 (5 bases). This CDR3 is built from 16 residues. Trimming left V 10 bases short and J 2 bases short, with 23 bases between. CDR1 is LNHDA and CDR2 is SQIVND in the germline V gene (reference sequence). The CDR3 sequence is CATTTGAGTSNYGYTF. The CDR3 bases are TGTGCCACTACTACCGGGGCAGGGACTTCGAACTATGGCTACACCTTC.